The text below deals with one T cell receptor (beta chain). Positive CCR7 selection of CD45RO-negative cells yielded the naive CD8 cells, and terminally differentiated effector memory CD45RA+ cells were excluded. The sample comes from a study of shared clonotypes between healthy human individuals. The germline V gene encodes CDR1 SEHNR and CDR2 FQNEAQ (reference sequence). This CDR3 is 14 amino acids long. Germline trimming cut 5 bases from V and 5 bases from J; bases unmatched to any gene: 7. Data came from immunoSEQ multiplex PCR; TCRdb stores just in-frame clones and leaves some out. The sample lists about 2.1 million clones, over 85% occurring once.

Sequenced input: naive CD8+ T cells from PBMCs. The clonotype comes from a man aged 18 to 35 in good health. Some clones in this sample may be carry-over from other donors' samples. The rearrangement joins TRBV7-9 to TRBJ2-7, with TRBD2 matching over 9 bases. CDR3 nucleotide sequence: TGTGCCAGCAGCGACACGCGGGAGGGCCACGAGCAGTACTTC. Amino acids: CASSDTREGHEQYF.